Listed below are T cell receptor beta chains from one sample, sequenced in a study of T cell responses to AZD1222 COVID-19 vaccine. TCRdb's table, derived via immunoSEQ multiplex PCR, lists solely in-frame clones and lacks some. The sample consists of roughly 150,000 clones, about 88% of them appearing once. Sequenced here: peripheral blood, sampled on day 0 of AZD1222 vaccination. The receptors stem from an adult in good health. Each CDR3 is given with its conserved first and last residue. A D gene is named only where the DNA matches it firmly. Rows give clone size only sometimes, using once, few, many, or a class for an expanded clone.

j_call	clone_size	d_call	v_call	cdr3_aa	cdr3_nt
TRBJ2-7	.	.	TRBV9	CASSLGEGGYEQYF	TGTGCCAGCAGCCTGGGGGAAGGGGGATACGAGCAGTACTTC
TRBJ2-1	.	.	TRBV18	CASSPPAGKYNEQFF	TGTGCCAGCTCACCTCCGGCGGGAAAGTACAATGAGCAGTTCTTC
TRBJ2-7	.	.	TRBV10-1	CASTDRHYEQYF	TGCGCCAGCACCGACCGGCACTACGAGCAGTACTTC
TRBJ2-1	.	.	TRBV7-8	CASTSQRPVNAAPYNEQFF	TGTGCCAGCACCTCACAGAGGCCCGTAAACGCGGCCCCCTACAATGAGCAGTTCTTC
TRBJ2-7	.	.	TRBV10-3	CAISESDSRGQYF	TGTGCCATCAGTGAGTCTGACTCACGGGGGCAGTACTTC
TRBJ1-4	.	.	TRBV6-1	CASSEVQGSVGDEKLFF	TGTGCCAGCAGTGAAGTCCAGGGGTCCGTAGGGGATGAAAAACTGTTTTTT
TRBJ2-6	.	.	TRBV27	CASRPGFSGANVLTF	TGTGCCAGCAGGCCCGGGTTCTCTGGGGCCAACGTCCTGACTTTC
TRBJ2-7	.	TRBD2	TRBV5-1	CASSVTSGSYYEQYF	TGCGCCAGCAGCGTGACTAGCGGGAGTTACTACGAGCAGTACTTC
TRBJ2-1	.	.	TRBV4-2	CASSQPLEEAPYNEQFF	TGTGCCAGCAGCCAACCGCTCGAGGAAGCGCCATACAATGAGCAGTTCTTC
TRBJ1-1	.	.	TRBV5-1	CASSLGSGGTEAFF	TGCGCCAGCAGCTTGGGATCGGGTGGTACTGAAGCTTTCTTT
TRBJ2-7	.	.	TRBV15	CATSRGGGPGEQYF	TGTGCCACCAGCAGAGGTGGAGGGCCTGGCGAGCAGTACTTC
TRBJ1-2	.	.	TRBV29-1	CSVLGPHYGYTF	TGCAGCGTTCTTGGACCCCACTATGGCTACACCTTC
TRBJ2-1	once	TRBD2	TRBV7-2	CASSRSGRATYNEQFF	TGTGCCAGCAGCCGTAGCGGGAGGGCCACCTACAATGAGCAGTTCTTC
TRBJ1-5	.	.	TRBV18	CASSPFGDLNQPQHF	TGTGCCAGCTCACCATTCGGGGATTTAAATCAGCCCCAGCATTTT
TRBJ2-1	.	TRBD1	TRBV3-1/TRBV3-2	CASSQDREDYNEQFF	TGTGCCAGCAGCCAGGACAGGGAAGACTACAATGAGCAGTTCTTC
TRBJ1-1	.	TRBD1	TRBV27	CASSPGQGPEAFF	TGTGCCAGCAGCCCAGGACAGGGTCCTGAAGCTTTCTTT
TRBJ1-2	.	TRBD1	TRBV25-1	CASSLLGTGPYGYTF	TGTGCCAGCAGTCTTCTTGGGACAGGTCCCTATGGCTACACCTTC
TRBJ2-5	.	.	TRBV7-6	CASSLRGDPYQETQYF	TGTGCCAGCAGCCTAAGAGGGGACCCGTACCAAGAGACCCAGTACTTC
TRBJ2-7	.	.	TRBV7-8	CASSLASRQAGREQYF	TGTGCCAGCAGCTTAGCGTCACGTCAGGCCGGGCGAGAGCAGTACTTC
TRBJ1-2	.	.	TRBV2	CASSDQGGAYGYTF	TGTGCCAGCAGCGACCAAGGGGGGGCGTATGGCTACACCTTC
TRBJ1-1	once	.	TRBV4-1	CASSQALVLNTEAFF	TGCGCCAGCAGCCAAGCCCTAGTCCTGAACACTGAAGCTTTCTTT
TRBJ2-7	.	.	TRBV5-1	CASSLVGAEQYF	TGCGCCAGCAGCTTGGTCGGAGCCGAGCAGTACTTC
TRBJ1-3	once	TRBD1	TRBV3-1/TRBV3-2	CASSQRQGARVGTGNTIYF	TGTGCCAGCAGCCAACGGCAGGGGGCGCGCGTCGGGACTGGAAACACCATATATTTT
TRBJ2-5	.	TRBD2	TRBV28	CASSPYRLAGGQETQYF	TGTGCCAGCAGTCCTTATCGACTAGCGGGAGGTCAAGAGACCCAGTACTTC
TRBJ1-6	.	.	TRBV11-2	CASSLGRSSYNSPLHF	TGTGCCAGCAGCTTAGGGCGCAGCTCCTATAATTCACCCCTCCACTTT
TRBJ1-1	.	.	TRBV6-5	CASSWGLEAFF	TGTGCCAGCAGTTGGGGACTTGAAGCTTTCTTT
TRBJ1-2	few	.	TRBV2	CARSRGGDYGYTF	TGTGCCAGGTCCCGAGGGGGGGATTATGGCTACACCTTC
TRBJ2-3	.	.	TRBV7-8	CASSPLGSTDTQYF	TGTGCCAGCAGCCCCCTCGGGAGCACAGATACGCAGTATTTT
TRBJ2-7	.	.	TRBV28	CASSIDSEVHYEQYF	TGTGCCAGCAGTATTGACTCAGAGGTGCACTACGAGCAGTACTTC
TRBJ1-6	once	.	TRBV14	CASSQVKNRGTLHF	TGTGCCAGCAGCCAAGTAAAAAACCGGGGCACCCTCCACTTT
TRBJ2-5	.	.	TRBV12-3/TRBV12-4	CASSLQETQYF	TGTGCCAGCAGTTTACAGGAGACCCAGTACTTC
TRBJ1-2	.	.	TRBV6-5	CASRSDQGPRYGYTF	TGTGCCAGCAGGTCAGATCAGGGACCCCGCTATGGCTACACCTTC
TRBJ2-1	.	.	TRBV30	CAWDAPTGSGPYNEQFF	TGTGCCTGGGACGCCCCCACCGGTAGCGGCCCTTACAATGAGCAGTTCTTC
TRBJ1-2	.	.	TRBV7-2	CASRGTFSNYGYTF	TGTGCCAGCAGGGGGACCTTCTCTAACTATGGCTACACCTTC
TRBJ2-5	.	.	TRBV5-1	CASSGKAVETQYF	TGCGCCAGCAGCGGAAAAGCGGTAGAGACCCAGTACTTC
TRBJ2-7	.	.	TRBV7-8	CASSLLRGASYEQYF	TGTGCCAGCAGCTTATTGCGGGGAGCCTCCTACGAGCAGTACTTC
TRBJ2-1	.	TRBD2	TRBV12-5	CASGPPAGAWNEQFF	TGTGCTAGTGGTCCGCCGGCGGGAGCGTGGAATGAGCAGTTCTTC
TRBJ1-1	once	.	TRBV15	CATSRDREGLGTEAFF	TGTGCCACCAGCAGAGATCGGGAGGGGCTGGGGACTGAAGCTTTCTTT
TRBJ2-7	.	TRBD2	TRBV5-4	CASRAGGRYEQYF	TGTGCCAGCCGAGCGGGAGGCCGCTACGAGCAGTACTTC
TRBJ1-2	.	TRBD1	TRBV19	CASSIPRTGQRIYGYTF	TGTGCCAGTAGTATACCCCGGACGGGACAGCGGATCTATGGCTACACCTTC
TRBJ2-5	few	.	TRBV27	CASSTREETQYF	TGTGCCAGCAGTACGAGGGAAGAGACCCAGTACTTC
TRBJ2-1	.	TRBD2	TRBV27	CASKHQTSRPYNEQFF	TGTGCCAGCAAACACCAGACTAGCCGACCCTACAATGAGCAGTTCTTC
TRBJ1-1	.	.	TRBV11-2	CASSLAGRGRSEAFF	TGTGCCAGCAGCTTGGCAGGTCGGGGAAGATCTGAAGCTTTCTTT
TRBJ1-1	.	.	TRBV29-1	CSVLPMGTSNTEAFF	TGCAGCGTCCTCCCGATGGGCACATCGAACACTGAAGCTTTCTTT
TRBJ1-4	.	.	TRBV5-1	CASSLLAPGADEKLFF	TGCGCCAGCAGCTTGTTAGCACCAGGGGCGGATGAAAAACTGTTTTTT
TRBJ1-1	.	.	TRBV5-4	CASSFSGGQTEAFF	TGTGCCAGCAGCTTCTCTGGGGGCCAAACTGAAGCTTTCTTT
TRBJ2-7	.	.	TRBV27	CASSFRDTRSEQYF	TGTGCCAGCAGTTTCAGGGACACTCGGTCCGAGCAGTACTTC
TRBJ1-1	.	.	TRBV19	CATRDDGRTEAFF	TGTGCCACCAGGGACGACGGGAGGACTGAAGCTTTCTTT
TRBJ2-1	.	TRBD2	TRBV4-1	CASSPVGQAGEIYNEQFF	TGCGCCAGCAGCCCCGTAGGGCAAGCGGGGGAGATCTACAATGAGCAGTTCTTC
TRBJ1-2	.	TRBD1	TRBV6-5	CANRGGDYGYTF	TGTGCCAACAGGGGGGGCGACTATGGCTACACCTTC
TRBJ2-1	once	.	TRBV19	CAKPQGLDGGMYEQFF	TGTGCCAAACCACAGGGATTGGACGGGGGGATGTATGAGCAGTTCTTC
TRBJ2-7	few	.	TRBV5-1	CASSPASGSFYEQYF	TGCGCCAGCAGCCCGGCATCGGGGTCGTTCTACGAGCAGTACTTC
TRBJ2-7	.	TRBD1	TRBV9	CASRGQNSYEQYF	TGTGCCAGCAGGGGACAGAACTCCTACGAGCAGTACTTC
TRBJ2-4	once	.	TRBV6-5	CASSTQGLAKNIQYF	TGTGCCAGCAGTACCCAAGGTTTAGCCAAAAACATTCAGTACTTC
TRBJ1-2	.	.	TRBV5-5	CASSPWDGNYGYTF	TGTGCCAGCAGCCCGTGGGACGGTAACTATGGCTACACCTTC
TRBJ2-3	.	TRBD2	TRBV6-6	CASSYERGLDTQYF	TGTGCCAGCAGTTATGAGCGGGGACTAGATACGCAGTATTTT
TRBJ1-3	.	TRBD1	TRBV18	CASSQTGPVPVSGNTIYF	TGTGCCAGCTCGCAGACAGGGCCGGTGCCTGTCTCTGGAAACACCATATATTTT
TRBJ1-2	.	.	TRBV5-1	CASSPPRPNYGYTF	TGCGCCAGCAGCCCCCCCCGACCCAACTATGGCTACACCTTC
TRBJ2-3	.	.	TRBV5-1	CASSLGGAGDTQYF	TGCGCCAGCAGCTTGGGCGGGGCCGGGGATACGCAGTATTTT